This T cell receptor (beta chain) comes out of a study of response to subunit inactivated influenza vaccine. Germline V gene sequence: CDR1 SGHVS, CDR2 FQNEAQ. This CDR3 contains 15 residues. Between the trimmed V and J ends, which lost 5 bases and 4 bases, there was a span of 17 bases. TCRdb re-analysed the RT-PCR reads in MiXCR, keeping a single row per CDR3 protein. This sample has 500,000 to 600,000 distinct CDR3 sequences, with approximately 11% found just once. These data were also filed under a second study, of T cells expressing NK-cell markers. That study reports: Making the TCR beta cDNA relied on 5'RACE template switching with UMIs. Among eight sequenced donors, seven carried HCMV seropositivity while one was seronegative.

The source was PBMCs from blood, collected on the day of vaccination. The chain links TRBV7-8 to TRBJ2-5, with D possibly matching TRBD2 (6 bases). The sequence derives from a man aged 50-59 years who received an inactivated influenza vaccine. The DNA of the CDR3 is TGTGCCAGCAGCCCCGGGACTCCCCGGAGAGAGACCCAGTACTTC. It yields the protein CASSPGTPRRETQYF.